The 19 T cell receptor beta chains below come from one sample, sequenced in a study of PD-L1 blockade in urothelial cancer. The time point here: pretreatment peripheral blood. Produced via immunoSEQ multiplex PCR; TCRdb's table is partial and in-frame only. This repertoire shows tens of thousands of clones, around 91% found once; its top ten account for 1.5% to 2%. Source: PBMCs, taken around atezolizumab (anti-PD-L1) treatment. These receptors were collected from a man aged 55 to 70 with urothelial cancer.

The chain has TRBV7-2 and TRBJ1-4, with D perhaps matching TRBD1 (6 bases). The CDR3 is made up of 16 amino acids. Germline V gene sequence: CDR1 SGHTA, CDR2 FQGNSA. Trimming took 4 bases from V and 2 from J, leaving 14 bases between them. The CDR3 sequence is CASSSDRRRTNEKLFF. For the CDR3, the DNA is TGTGCCAGCAGCTCCGACAGGCGACGGACTAATGAAAAACTGTTTTTT.

The chain employs TRBV9 and TRBJ1-2; weak D call: TRBD1 (5 bases). Trimming shortened V by 3 bases and J by 7 bases, and 19 bases separated the two germline ends. Per germline, CDR1 SGDLS and CDR2 YYNGEE. The CDR3 runs 15 residues. CDR3 protein: CASSEGYWVSSGYTF. Written as DNA, the CDR3 is TGTGCCAGCAGCGAGGGGTATTGGGTTAGTAGTGGCTACACCTTC.

This clone has a single count. The chain's CDR3 is CAPGDRSKSGQYF. CDR3 coding DNA: TGTGCCCCAGGGGACAGGTCTAAAAGCGGGCAGTACTTC. The chain joins TRBV6-5 to TRBJ2-7; TRBD1 agrees at 8 bases. Germline lookup yields CDR1 MNHEY and CDR2 SVGAGI. The junction had 15 bases not matched to a gene; V was cut back by 11 bases and J by 9 bases. This CDR3 region has 13 residues.

The V gene is TRBV28, the J gene TRBJ2-1; possibly TRBD2 for D (6 bases). Germline V gene data show CDR1 as MDHEN and CDR2 as SYDVKM. Trimming pared 6 bases from V and 6 bases from J, leaving 21 bases between. There are 16 residues in the CDR3. CDR3 DNA sequence: TGTGCCAGCAGCTTTAATCGCGGCGGGACCAGCAATGAGCAGTTCTTC. Amino acids: CASSFNRGGTSNEQFF. The variable domain in full, with the rest retrieved from reference TRBV28 and TRBJ2-1, is DVKVTQSSRYLVKRTGEKVFLECVQDMDHENMFWYRQDPGLGLRLIYFSYDVKMKEKGDIPEGYSVSREKKERFSLILESASTNQTSMYLCASSFNRGGTSNEQFFGPGTRLTVL.

The chain combines TRBV5-1 with TRBJ2-3; the match to TRBD2 covers 8 bases. After removal of 0 bases from V and 0 bases from J, the junction contained 0 bases not matched to a gene. Germline assignment: CDR1 SGHRS and CDR2 YFSETQ. The CDR3 loop spans 15 amino acids. The DNA of the CDR3 is TGCGCCAGCAGCTTGGTAGCGGGGAGCACAGATACGCAGTATTTT. This sequence encodes CASSLVAGSTDTQYF.

V and J are TRBV7-9 and TRBJ2-5; 8 bases match TRBD1. V shed 4 bases and J 4 bases; nucleotides not matched to a gene: 5. The CDR3 is made up of 14 amino acids. CDR1 is SEHNR, CDR2 FQNEAQ, per germline (reference sequence). CDR3 DNA sequence: TGTGCCAGCAGCTCGTACAGGGGGGTAGAGACCCAGTACTTC. Its translation is CASSSYRGVETQYF.

The chain links TRBV13 to TRBJ1-3, with D perhaps TRBD1 (6 bases). Trimming cost V 5 bases and J 0 bases, with 14 bases left between them. This CDR3 has 16 amino acids. Germline-derived CDR1 and CDR2 are PRHDT and FYEKMQ (reference sequence). The chain's CDR3 is CASSTHRASSGNTIYF. CDR3 sequence (DNA): TGTGCCAGCAGCACCCACAGGGCGAGCTCTGGAAACACCATATATTTT.

This clone occurred once. The chain is built from TRBV27 and TRBJ1-4, with D perhaps TRBD1 (5 bases). The CDR3 is made up of 14 amino acids. Germline V gene data show CDR1 as MNHEY and CDR2 as SMNVEV (reference sequence). Trimming cost V 4 bases and J 6 bases, with 12 bases left between them. The CDR3 loop reads CASSSGALDEKLFF. CDR3 sequence (DNA): TGTGCCAGCAGTTCTGGGGCCCTCGATGAAAAACTGTTTTTT.

The chain employs TRBV29-1 and TRBJ2-7; D unresolved. V lost 7 bases and J 0 bases, leaving 22 bases between the germline ends. The CDR3 length is 16 residues. Germline V gene sequence: CDR1 SQVTM, CDR2 ANQGSEA. CDR3 protein: CSATVVGHSRSYEQYF. As DNA, the CDR3 is TGCAGCGCCACGGTGGTTGGGCACTCCCGCTCCTACGAGCAGTACTTC.

This chain links TRBV5-4 with TRBJ2-5; TRBD1 is a possible D gene (5 bases). CDR1 is SGHNT and CDR2 is YYREEE in the germline V gene (reference sequence). V was pared by 4 bases and J by 1 base, with 11 bases between. The CDR3 runs to 14 residues. In DNA form, the CDR3 reads TGTGCCAGCAGCGATCCGACAGTCCAAGAGACCCAGTACTTC. Amino acid sequence: CASSDPTVQETQYF. The full variable domain, its missing parts supplied by reference TRBV5-4 and TRBJ2-5, is ETGVTQSPTHLIKTRGQQVTLRCSSQSGHNTVSWYQQALGQGPQFIFQYYREEENGRGNFPPRFSGLQFPNYSSELNVNALELDDSALYLCASSDPTVQETQYFGPGTRLLVL.

The V and J genes are TRBV6-1 and TRBJ2-3, with a tentative D call TRBD2 (6 bases). Germline loops: CDR1 MNHNS, CDR2 SASEGT. This CDR3 spans 17 amino acids. With 4 bases removed from V and 3 bases from J, the gap between germline ends came to 20 bases. CDR3 sequence (DNA): TGTGCCAGCAGTGTCAGCGGGTACCCTCGGAGGACAGATACGCAGTATTTT. It translates to CASSVSGYPRRTDTQYF.

The V call is TRBV5-1, the J call TRBJ2-1; TRBD2 matches 9 bases. The germline V gene encodes CDR1 SGHRS and CDR2 YFSETQ. The CDR3 has 15 residues. Trimming took 1 base from V and 8 from J; bases not matched to a gene: 7. CDR3 sequence: CASSLLVSGSYEQFF. The CDR3 DNA follows: TGCGCCAGCAGCTTGTTGGTTAGCGGGAGTTATGAGCAGTTCTTC.

This clone was counted a single time. The chain combines TRBV7-2 with TRBJ2-2; D perhaps matches TRBD2 (5 bases). Trimming shortened V by 3 bases and J by 0 bases, and 8 bases separated the two germline ends. This CDR3 has 15 residues. Germline V gene data show CDR1 as SGHTA and CDR2 as FQGNSA. Written as DNA, the CDR3 is TGTGCCAGCAGCTTCGGACTTGCGAACACCGGGGAGCTGTTTTTT. Translated, it gives CASSFGLANTGELFF.

Notes on this clone: The same CDR3 can be traced to other DNA sequences in this sample. The V and J genes are TRBV6-1 and TRBJ2-7; D possibly corresponds to TRBD2 (6 bases). This CDR3 has 13 residues. With 5 bases removed from V and 10 bases from J, the gap between germline ends came to 18 bases. Per germline, CDR1 MNHNS and CDR2 SASEGT. The CDR3 region is CASSFGNPGDQYF. CDR3 in DNA: TGTGCCAGCAGTTTCGGGAACCCGGGAGACCAGTACTTC.

The chain has TRBV15 and TRBJ2-7; D gene unclear. The CDR3 extends over 12 amino acids. V dropped 6 bases and J dropped 6 bases, with 12 bases sitting between them. The germline V gene has CDR1 LNHNV and CDR2 YYDKDF (reference sequence). The CDR3 region has the DNA TGTGCCACCAGTACACACCTAGGCGAGCAGTACTTC. This gives the protein CATSTHLGEQYF.

The genes are TRBV4-3 and TRBJ2-3; TRBD2 is a possible D gene (6 bases). CDR1 is LGHNA, CDR2 YSLEER, per germline. Trimming took off 4 bases at V and 5 bases at J, with 10 bases between the two ends. This CDR3 spans 13 amino acids. This CDR3 is CASSPEGGDTQYF. The CDR3, as DNA: TGCGCCAGCAGCCCCGAGGGAGGAGATACGCAGTATTTT.

This rearrangement joins TRBV30 to TRBJ2-5; 7 nucleotides agree with TRBD2. There are 14 residues in the CDR3. J gave up 5 bases and V 2 bases, and 8 bases lay outside the gene matches. In germline, CDR1 is GTSNPN, CDR2 SVGIG (reference sequence). CDR3: CAWSSGTKSETQYF. The CDR3 nucleotides are TGTGCCTGGAGTTCCGGGACTAAATCGGAGACCCAGTACTTC.

The J gene is TRBJ1-2, the V gene TRBV28, with D possibly being TRBD1 (6 bases). Germline lookup yields CDR1 MDHEN and CDR2 SYDVKM. The CDR3 is 17 residues long. Between the trimmed V and J ends, which lost 3 bases and 8 bases, there was a span of 25 bases. DNA of the CDR3: TGTGCCAGCAGTTTTATAGAAGGGACACGAACCATGGGAGGCTACACCTTC. Translation gives CASSFIEGTRTMGGYTF.

The V gene is TRBV5-5, the J gene TRBJ1-3; a weak D match, TRBD1 (5 bases). V was shortened by 5 bases and J by 0 bases, with 15 bases between the two germline ends. The germline gives CDR1 SGHKS, CDR2 YYEKEE (reference sequence). There are 16 residues in the CDR3. CDR3 nucleotide sequence: TGTGCCAGCAGTCGCGGTCAGGGTCTCTCTGGAAACACCATATATTTT. Protein: CASSRGQGLSGNTIYF. The whole variable domain, remainder taken from reference TRBV5-5 and TRBJ1-3, is DAGVTQSPTHLIKTRGQQVTLRCSPISGHKSVSWYQQVLGQGPQFIFQYYEKEERGRGNFPDRFSARQFPNYSSELNVNALLLGDSALYLCASSRGQGLSGNTIYFGEGSWLTVV.